This T cell receptor beta chain was observed in a study of cytomegalovirus exposure and HLA in healthy donors. Whole-study findings and limits: Cytomegalovirus association was listed for around 170 TCR beta chains.

This clone occurred once. What it binds is unknown. The ends were cut back, 5 bases at V and 8 bases at J, with 10 bases in the middle. The germline V gene encodes CDR1 SNHLY and CDR2 FYNNEI. CDR3 size: 13 residues. Amplification used 60 Vbeta primers and 13 Jbeta primers. Only in-frame clones appear in the TCRdb table, and some are missing; sequencing was by immunoSEQ multiplex PCR. This table holds roughly 89,000 clones, roughly 79% found once. V and J are TRBV2 and TRBJ1-6; D uncertain. The material sequenced was PBMCs. The TCR comes from a woman in her 30s in good health and CMV-seronegative. DNA for the CDR3: TGTGCCAGCAGTCGGGAGCTGGATTCACCCCTCCACTTT. Translated, it gives CASSRELDSPLHF.